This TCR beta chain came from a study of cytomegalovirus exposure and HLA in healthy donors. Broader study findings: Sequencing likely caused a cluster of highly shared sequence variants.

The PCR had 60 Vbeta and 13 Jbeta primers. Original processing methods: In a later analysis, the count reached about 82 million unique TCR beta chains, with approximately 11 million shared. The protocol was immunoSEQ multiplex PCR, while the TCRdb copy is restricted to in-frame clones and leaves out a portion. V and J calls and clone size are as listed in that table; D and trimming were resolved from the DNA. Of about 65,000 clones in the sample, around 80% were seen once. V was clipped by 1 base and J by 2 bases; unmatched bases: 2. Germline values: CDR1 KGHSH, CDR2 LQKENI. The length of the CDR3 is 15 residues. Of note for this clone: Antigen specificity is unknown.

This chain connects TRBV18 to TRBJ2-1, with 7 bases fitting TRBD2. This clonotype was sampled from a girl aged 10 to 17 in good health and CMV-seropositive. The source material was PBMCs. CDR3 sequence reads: CASSPRGGTYNEQFF. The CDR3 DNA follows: TGTGCCAGCTCACCACGGGGGGGGACCTACAATGAGCAGTTCTTC.